This T cell receptor (beta chain) was observed in a study of blood T cell repertoires in COVID-19. At the level of the study: COVID-19 samples, acute and convalescent, were from the United States, Italy and Spain. T cells, B-cell-depleted T cells, or PBMCs provided the cDNA or gDNA that served as material.

Germline CDR1 SGHVS, CDR2 FQNEAQ. Between the trimmed V and J ends, which lost 5 bases and 7 bases, there was a span of 18 bases. The CDR3 is 15 amino acids. In the original processing: Amplification with reference gene primers provided the estimates of nucleated cell counts. Method: immunoSEQ multiplex PCR; TCRdb's copy keeps in-frame clones and lacks some. D and trimming were read from the DNA, whereas the V and J calls and clone size are those reported in that table. Here the sample spans fewer than 45,000 clones, more than 75% being singletons. The receptor was derived from a human donor in a cohort sampled during active COVID-19. The chain links TRBV7-8 to TRBJ1-5; perhaps TRBD1 as D (5 bases). Source material: peripheral blood. The DNA of the CDR3 is TGTGCCAGCAGCCAAGTAGTAAGGGGCGGACAGCCCCAGCATTTT. Translated: CASSQVVRGGQPQHF.